Listed here are 21 T cell receptor beta chains from one sample, sequenced in a study of blood T cell repertoires in COVID-19. Sequencing used immunoSEQ multiplex PCR; TCRdb keeps in-frame clones, though not all of them. This table holds roughly 200,000 clones, around 87% found once. Sequencing input: peripheral blood. The receptors stem from a man aged 35 to 55 with active or convalescent COVID-19.

The DNA of the CDR3 is TGTGCCAGCAGTGAATCCGGGACACCAAACTATGGCTACACCTTC. Its translation: CASSESGTPNYGYTF. This chain links TRBV6-1 with TRBJ1-2; D may be TRBD1 (6 bases). The CDR3 loop spans 15 amino acids. Germline V gene data show CDR1 as MNHNS and CDR2 as SASEGT. V dropped 2 bases and J dropped 2 bases, with 12 bases sitting between them.

The chain couples TRBV24-1 to TRBJ2-5; a weak D match, TRBD2 (6 bases). The CDR3 length is 13 residues. Germline V CDR1 and CDR2: KGHDR, SFDVKD. V was cut by 3 bases and J by 5 bases, with 9 bases left in between. DNA of the CDR3: TGTGCCACCAGTGATGGGGGACTCGAGACCCAGTACTTC. It encodes CATSDGGLETQYF.

The chain has TRBV10-3 and TRBJ1-1, with D unresolved. Trimming stripped 7 bases from V and 1 base from J, with 10 bases between. The CDR3 totals 13 residues. Germline V gene sequence: CDR1 ENHRY, CDR2 SYGVKD. CDR3 sequence: CAITSETNTEAFF. The CDR3 region has the DNA TGTGCCATCACGTCGGAGACGAACACTGAAGCTTTCTTT.

V usage is TRBV12-3 or TRBV12-4 and J usage is TRBJ2-3; D call uncertain. The CDR3 is 12 amino acids. Trimming removed 6 bases at V and 7 bases at J, with 11 bases between. The CDR3 region has the DNA TGTGCCAGCAGCGCTACGAGGAATACGCAGTATTTT. It specifies CASSATRNTQYF.

The chain employs TRBV6-5 and TRBJ2-1; perhaps TRBD2 as D (6 bases). Germline V gives CDR1 MNHEY, CDR2 SVGAGI. V shed 7 bases and J shed 7 bases, with 20 bases lying between them. CDR3 size: 15 residues. CDR3 protein: CASKISVGGFNEQFF. In nucleotides, the CDR3 is TGTGCCAGCAAGATTTCTGTGGGAGGATTTAATGAGCAGTTCTTC.

The chain joins TRBV7-9 to TRBJ2-1; 8 positions agree with TRBD2. The CDR3 length is 14 residues. The J segment lost 9 bases and the V segment lost 7 bases, leaving 11 bases of the junction unmatched. Per germline, CDR1 SEHNR and CDR2 FQNEAQ (reference sequence). CDR3 protein: CASTPGLVGGEQFF. For the CDR3, the DNA is TGTGCCAGCACACCGGGACTAGTAGGAGGTGAGCAGTTCTTC.

This sequence joins TRBV4-1 and TRBJ2-5, with 8 bases fitting TRBD2. CDR1 is MGHRA, CDR2 YSYEKL, per germline. The trim removed 2 bases at V and 5 bases at J, leaving 1 base unmatched. The CDR3 has 13 amino acids. In DNA form, the CDR3 reads TGCGCCAGCAGCCAACTAGCGGGCGAGACCCAGTACTTC. Translating gives CASSQLAGETQYF.

The chain combines TRBV7-8 with TRBJ1-5, with TRBD1 as a possible D gene (6 bases). The length of the CDR3 is 15 residues. V lost 2 bases to trimming and J lost 2 bases, with 10 bases between them. In germline, CDR1 is SGHVS, CDR2 FQNEAQ. CDR3 nucleotides: TGTGCCAGCAGCTTACAGGGGTTTGGCAATCAGCCCCAGCATTTT. This gives the protein CASSLQGFGNQPQHF.

This chain uses TRBV3-1 (or the pseudogene TRBV3-2) with TRBJ1-5; the D gene is possibly TRBD1 (5 bases). Trimming left V 4 bases short and J 5 bases short, with 21 bases between. The CDR3 extends over 17 amino acids. The germline V gene has CDR1 LGHDT and CDR2 YNNKEL (reference sequence). The CDR3 is CASSPIPLWGGDQPQHF. CDR3 DNA sequence: TGTGCCAGCAGCCCGATACCGCTCTGGGGGGGGGATCAGCCCCAGCATTTT.

The J gene is TRBJ2-7, the V gene TRBV4-2; 12 positions match TRBD2. V was clipped by 4 bases and J by 0 bases; unmatched bases: 4. Germline CDR1 reads LGHNA; CDR2 reads YNFKEQ. This CDR3 has 16 residues. CDR3 coding DNA: TGTGCCAGCAGCCCTTGGACTAGCGGGGACTCCTACGAGCAGTACTTC. Its protein product is CASSPWTSGDSYEQYF.

The rearrangement joins TRBV19 to TRBJ1-1; D remains ambiguous. The CDR3 length is 13 residues. CDR1 is LNHDA and CDR2 is SQIVND in the germline V gene (reference sequence). The ends were cut back, 3 bases at V and 7 bases at J, with 12 bases in the middle. The CDR3 bases are TGTGCCAGTAGTATCAGACAAAGAAGTGAAGCTTTCTTT. Translating gives CASSIRQRSEAFF.

The rearrangement links TRBV10-3 to TRBJ1-1, with D hard to call. Germline CDR1 is ENHRY and CDR2 is SYGVKD. Trimming removed 2 bases at V and 5 bases at J, with 15 bases between. This CDR3 comprises 15 residues. The CDR3: CAISEPSGLWTEAFF. The CDR3 DNA reads TGTGCCATCAGTGAGCCATCGGGTCTCTGGACTGAAGCTTTCTTT.

This clone was picked up one time. The chain is built from TRBV11-3 and TRBJ1-6; the match to TRBD1 covers 11 bases. CDR1 is SGHNT and CDR2 is YENEEA in the germline V gene. The V gene end was trimmed by 5 bases and the J gene end by 7 bases; junction bases not matched to a gene: 7. The CDR3 extends over 16 amino acids. Here the CDR3 reads CASSPRTGGPNSPLHF. The DNA of the CDR3 is TGTGCCAGCAGCCCTCGGACAGGGGGCCCAAATTCACCCCTCCACTTT.

This clone has more than one count but fewer than ten. V and J are TRBV4-2 and TRBJ2-7, with a weak D call TRBD1 (6 bases). Trimming stripped 0 bases from V and 0 bases from J, with 9 bases between. The CDR3 length is 15 residues. Germline V gives CDR1 LGHNA, CDR2 YNFKEQ. CDR3 bases: TGTGCCAGCAGCCAAGAGGGGGACAACTCCTACGAGCAGTACTTC. It encodes CASSQEGDNSYEQYF.

This clone was observed a single time. The gene calls are TRBV4-1 and TRBJ1-1; no clear D. With 0 bases removed from V and 4 bases from J, the gap between germline ends came to 9 bases. Germline CDR1 and CDR2: MGHRA and YSYEKL. The CDR3 extends over 14 amino acids. CDR3 nucleotide sequence: TGCGCCAGCAGCCAAGATGGTTCCAGCACTGAAGCTTTCTTT. Translating it yields CASSQDGSSTEAFF.

The chain recombines TRBV12-3 or TRBV12-4 with TRBJ1-3; D call uncertain. The CDR3 runs 13 residues. V was cut by 7 bases and J by 4 bases, with 11 bases left in between. Written as DNA, the CDR3 is TGTGCCAGCACTTTCGGGTCCGGAAACACCATATATTTT. Translation: CASTFGSGNTIYF.

This clone was detected once. The DNA for the CDR3 is TGTGCCAGCAGCTTAGAACTAGCCTATTACACCGGGGAGCTGTTTTTT. Its protein product is CASSLELAYYTGELFF. V gene TRBV11-1 combines with J gene TRBJ2-2; tentative D call: TRBD2 (6 bases). The germline V gene encodes CDR1 SGHAT and CDR2 FQDESV (reference sequence). The CDR3 spans 16 residues. V lost 1 base and J 3 bases, leaving 12 bases between the germline ends.

The rearrangement links TRBV5-1 to TRBJ1-6; TRBD1 matches 7 bases. The CDR3 runs to 15 residues. Losses at the gene ends were 2 bases for V and 10 bases for J; bases not matched to a gene: 9. Germline CDR1 and CDR2: SGHRS and YFSETQ. CDR3 DNA: TGCGCCAGCAGCTTTCATACAGGGGATCTATCACCCCTCCACTTT. Translating gives CASSFHTGDLSPLHF.

This rearrangement joins TRBV19 to TRBJ2-2; 7 positions agree with TRBD1. The CDR3 loop spans 15 amino acids. Germline trimming cut 3 bases from V and 4 bases from J; bases unmatched to any gene: 5. Germline V gene sequence: CDR1 LNHDA, CDR2 SQIVND (reference sequence). The CDR3 loop is CASSIKGAPTGELFF. CDR3 nucleotides: TGTGCCAGTAGTATCAAGGGGGCGCCCACCGGGGAGCTGTTTTTT.

This clone has just a few counts. CDR3 sequence: CASSQGSGEAFF. The CDR3 coding sequence is TGCGCCAGCAGCCAAGGTTCAGGAGAAGCTTTCTTT. The J gene is TRBJ1-1, the V gene TRBV4-1; D is uncertain. Germline V gives CDR1 MGHRA, CDR2 YSYEKL. V lost 1 base and J 8 bases, leaving 8 bases between the germline ends. The CDR3 runs to 12 residues.

This chain links TRBV9 with TRBJ2-3; possibly TRBD1 for D (6 bases). CDR1 is SGDLS, CDR2 YYNGEE, per germline. The CDR3 extends over 14 amino acids. Trimming took off 7 bases at V and 2 bases at J, with 14 bases between the two ends. CDR3 loop: CASQGPYPTDTQYF. The CDR3, as DNA: TGTGCCAGCCAGGGGCCTTACCCCACAGATACGCAGTATTTT.